These T cell receptor beta chains were read from a single sample in a study of shared clonotypes between healthy human individuals. Method: immunoSEQ multiplex PCR; TCRdb's copy keeps in-frame clones and lacks some. The sample has millions of clones; roughly 91% are singletons. Sequences were obtained from naive CD8+ T cells from PBMCs. These receptors originate from a man between 18 and 35 years old in good health. Some clones in this sample may be carry-over from other donors' samples. The CDR3 runs from the conserved cysteine through the conserved F or W. A D gene is named only where the DNA matches it firmly. Clone size is shown for a subset of rows, as once, few, many or a class of expanded clone.

clone size,D gene,V gene,CDR3 length,J gene,CDR3 protein,CDR3 DNA
NA,NA,TRBV6-1,12,TRBJ2-7,CASRPRENEQYF,TGTGCCAGCCGCCCTAGGGAGAACGAGCAGTACTTC
NA,TRBD1,TRBV11-2,17,TRBJ2-1,CASSFYPRDRVYNEQFF,TGTGCCAGCAGCTTTTACCCCCGGGACAGGGTTTACAATGAGCAGTTCTTC
NA,NA,TRBV27,13,TRBJ1-5,CASRDGDYQPQHF,TGTGCCAGTCGGGACGGAGATTATCAGCCCCAGCATTTT
NA,TRBD1,TRBV6-6,15,TRBJ2-1,CASYVTGGAYNEQFF,TGTGCCAGCTACGTTACAGGGGGCGCCTACAATGAGCAGTTCTTC
NA,TRBD1,TRBV28,16,TRBJ1-1,CASSLSLWATGTEAFF,TGTGCCAGCAGTTTATCGTTATGGGCGACAGGGACCGAAGCTTTCTTT
few,TRBD2,TRBV4-1,15,TRBJ2-4,CASSQDAGRGNIQYF,TGCGCCAGCAGCCAAGACGCCGGGAGGGGAAACATTCAGTACTTC
once,NA,TRBV7-9,15,TRBJ2-6,CASSLVVPGANVLTF,TGTGCCAGCAGCTTAGTCGTCCCCGGGGCCAACGTCCTGACTTTC
NA,TRBD1,TRBV2,15,TRBJ2-2,CASTKGQVLAGELFF,TGTGCCAGCACTAAGGGACAGGTCTTAGCCGGGGAGCTGTTTTTT
NA,NA,TRBV11-2,15,TRBJ1-1,CASSLDGRGFTEAFF,TGTGCCAGCAGCTTAGATGGGCGTGGATTCACTGAAGCTTTCTTT
once,TRBD2,TRBV6-1,16,TRBJ2-7,CASSEAPLAGSYEQYF,TGTGCCAGCAGTGAGGCCCCACTAGCGGGCTCCTACGAGCAGTACTTC
NA,NA,TRBV28,14,TRBJ2-3,CASTLTPGTDTQYF,TGTGCCAGCACGCTAACCCCTGGTACAGATACGCAGTATTTT
NA,TRBD1,TRBV19,15,TRBJ1-3,CASSMDRGTGNTIYF,TGTGCCAGTAGTATGGACAGGGGGACTGGAAACACCATATATTTT
NA,NA,TRBV2,15,TRBJ2-7,CASRVGIMGSYEQYF,TGTGCCAGCAGGGTAGGGATTATGGGCTCCTACGAGCAGTACTTC